This TCR beta chain was sequenced for a study of control samples from healthy donors and cancer patients. V lost 6 bases, J lost 1 base, and 3 bases stayed unmatched. The CDR3 totals 15 residues. Germline V gene data show CDR1 as WSHSY and CDR2 as SAAADI. Here immunoSEQ multiplex PCR was the method, and the copy in TCRdb shows in-frame clones only, minus some. Of approximately 44,000 clones in the sample, 70% are singletons; the top ten hold approximately 17%. The rearrangement uses TRBV10-2 and TRBJ2-5; 12 bases match TRBD2. What was sequenced was formalin-fixed, paraffin-embedded tissue. The receptor comes from a male donor with melanoma. In DNA form, the CDR3 reads TGCGCCAGCAGCAGGACTAGCGGGATCCAAGAGACCCAGTACTTC. It codes for CASSRTSGIQETQYF.